This T cell receptor beta chain is from a study of cytomegalovirus exposure and HLA in healthy donors. V dropped 5 bases and J dropped 8; count of bases not matched to a gene: 12. Germline assignment: CDR1 LNHDA and CDR2 SQIVND (reference sequence). The CDR3 runs to 17 residues. Sequenced by immunoSEQ multiplex PCR; TCRdb stores in-frame clones only, minus some. In the table there are under 300,000 clones, 90% of which are singletons. This clone was picked up one time. This clonotype was obtained from a woman under 30 in good health and CMV-seronegative. The sequencing sample was made of PBMCs. The V call is TRBV19, the J call TRBJ2-7, with 16 bases that match TRBD2. The CDR3 DNA reads TGTGCCAGTAGTCCAACTGACGTGGGACTAGCGGGGGGGAAGCAGTACGTC. Translated, it gives CASSPTDVGLAGGKQYV.